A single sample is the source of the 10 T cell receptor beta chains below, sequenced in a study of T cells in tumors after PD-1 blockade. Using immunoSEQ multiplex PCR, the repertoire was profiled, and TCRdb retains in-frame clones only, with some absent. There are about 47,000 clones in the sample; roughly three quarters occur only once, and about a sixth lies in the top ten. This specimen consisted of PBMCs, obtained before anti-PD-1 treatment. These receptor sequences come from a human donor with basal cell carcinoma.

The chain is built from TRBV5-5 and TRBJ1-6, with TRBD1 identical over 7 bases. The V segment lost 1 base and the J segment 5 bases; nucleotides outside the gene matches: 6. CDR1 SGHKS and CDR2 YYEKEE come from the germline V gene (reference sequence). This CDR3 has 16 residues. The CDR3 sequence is CASSLRRGLNNSPLHF. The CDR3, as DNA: TGTGCCAGCAGCTTGCGCAGGGGGTTAAATAATTCACCCCTCCACTTT.

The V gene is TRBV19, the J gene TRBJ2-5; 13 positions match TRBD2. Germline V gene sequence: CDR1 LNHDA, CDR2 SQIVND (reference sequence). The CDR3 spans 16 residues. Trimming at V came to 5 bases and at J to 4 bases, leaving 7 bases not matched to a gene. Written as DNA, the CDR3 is TGTGCCAGTAGTGAGTCCAGACTAGCGGGAGGAGAGACCCAGTACTTC. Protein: CASSESRLAGGETQYF.

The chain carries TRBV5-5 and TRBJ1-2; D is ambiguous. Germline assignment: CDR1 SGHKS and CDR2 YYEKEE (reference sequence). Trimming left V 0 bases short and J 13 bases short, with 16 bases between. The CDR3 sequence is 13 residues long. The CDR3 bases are TGTGCCAGCAGCTTGGATCTCTTCGACTGGTGCACCTTC. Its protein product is CASSLDLFDWCTF.

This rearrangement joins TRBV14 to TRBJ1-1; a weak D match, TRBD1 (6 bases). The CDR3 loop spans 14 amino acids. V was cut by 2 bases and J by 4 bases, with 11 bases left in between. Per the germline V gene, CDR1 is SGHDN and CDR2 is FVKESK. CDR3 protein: CASSQQGRVTEAFF. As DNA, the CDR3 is TGTGCCAGCAGCCAACAGGGGAGAGTCACTGAAGCTTTCTTT.

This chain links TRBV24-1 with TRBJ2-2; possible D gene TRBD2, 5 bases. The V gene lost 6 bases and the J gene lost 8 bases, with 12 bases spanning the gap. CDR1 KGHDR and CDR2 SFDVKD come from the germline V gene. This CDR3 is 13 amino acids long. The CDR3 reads CATSRRVSGELFF. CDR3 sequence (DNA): TGTGCCACCAGTAGGCGGGTATCGGGGGAGCTGTTTTTT.

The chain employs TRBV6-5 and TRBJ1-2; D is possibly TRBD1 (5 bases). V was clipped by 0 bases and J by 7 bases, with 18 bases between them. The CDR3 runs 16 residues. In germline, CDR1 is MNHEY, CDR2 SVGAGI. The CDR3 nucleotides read TGTGCCAGCAGTTACTCGAACGGCAGGGCGTGGGGTGGCTACACCTTC. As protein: CASSYSNGRAWGGYTF.

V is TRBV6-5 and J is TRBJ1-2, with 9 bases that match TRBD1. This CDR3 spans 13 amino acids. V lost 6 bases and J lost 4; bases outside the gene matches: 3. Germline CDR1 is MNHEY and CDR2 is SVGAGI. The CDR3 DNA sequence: TGTGCCAGCAGGGGGACAGGGCGCTATGGCTACACCTTC. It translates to CASRGTGRYGYTF.

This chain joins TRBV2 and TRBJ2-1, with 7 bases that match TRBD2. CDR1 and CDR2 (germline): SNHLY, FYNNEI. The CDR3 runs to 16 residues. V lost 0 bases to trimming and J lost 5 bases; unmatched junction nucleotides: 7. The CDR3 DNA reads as TGTGCCAGCAGTGAAGCTGCGAGCGGGGTTAACAATGAGCAGTTCTTC. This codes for CASSEAASGVNNEQFF.

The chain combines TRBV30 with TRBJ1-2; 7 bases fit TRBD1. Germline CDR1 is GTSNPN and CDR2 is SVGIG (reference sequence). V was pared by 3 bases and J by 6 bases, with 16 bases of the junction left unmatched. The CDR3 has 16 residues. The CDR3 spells CAWSGFHRGRSHGYTF. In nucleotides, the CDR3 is TGTGCCTGGAGCGGGTTCCACAGGGGACGCTCTCATGGCTACACCTTC.

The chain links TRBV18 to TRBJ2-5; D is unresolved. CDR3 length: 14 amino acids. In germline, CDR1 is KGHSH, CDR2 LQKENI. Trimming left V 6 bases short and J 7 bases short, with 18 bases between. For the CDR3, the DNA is TGTGCCAGCTCCGCCTTGACTGGGTACGGGACCCAGTACTTC. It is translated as CASSALTGYGTQYF.